What follows are 14 T cell receptor beta chains derived from one specimen sequenced in a study of shared clonotypes between healthy human individuals. Sequencing was performed with immunoSEQ multiplex PCR; in TCRdb, only in-frame clones are kept and a portion is missing. The sample yields a few million clones, around 90% seen once. Sequencing used naive CD4+ T cells from PBMCs. Subset here: CD45RA+ positively selected. The receptors derive from a man younger than 35 in good health. Some clones in this sample may be carry-over from other donors' samples.

The chain uses TRBV25-1 and TRBJ2-5; 10 bases are shared with TRBD2. The trim removed 6 bases at V and 5 bases at J, leaving 6 bases unmatched. The length of the CDR3 is 14 residues. Germline V gene lookup returns CDR1 MGHDK and CDR2 SYGVNS. CDR3 loop: CASSPSGSVETQYF. Written as DNA, the CDR3 is TGTGCCAGCAGCCCTAGCGGGAGTGTGGAGACCCAGTACTTC. Together with reference TRBV25-1 and TRBJ2-5, the CDR3 gives the full variable domain: EADIYQTPRYLVIGTGKKITLECSQTMGHDKMYWYQQDPGMELHLIHYSYGVNSTEKGDLSSESTVSRIRTEHFPLTLESARPSHTSQYLCASSPSGSVETQYFGPGTRLLVL.

The chain is built from TRBV4-3 and TRBJ2-2, with 7 nucleotides matching TRBD1. The V gene's germline CDR1 is LGHNA and CDR2 YSLEER. The CDR3 is made up of 17 amino acids. J was trimmed by 4 bases and V by 0 bases; bases with no gene match: 8. The CDR3 is CASSQDRQGWGTGELFF. The CDR3 DNA is TGCGCCAGCAGCCAAGACCGACAGGGATGGGGCACCGGGGAGCTGTTTTTT.

The genes are TRBV7-9 and TRBJ2-6, with D possibly TRBD1 on 6 matching bases. CDR3 size: 16 residues. Trimming took off 11 bases at V and 2 bases at J, with 19 bases between the two ends. CDR1 and CDR2 (germline): SEHNR, FQNEAQ (reference sequence). CDR3 region: CAAVGRGSPGANVLTF. The CDR3 bases are TGTGCCGCAGTAGGCAGGGGCTCGCCTGGGGCCAACGTCCTGACTTTC. Filled out from reference TRBV7-9 and TRBJ2-6, the complete variable domain reads DTGVSQNPRHKITKRGQNVTFRCDPISEHNRLYWYRQTLGQGPEFLTYFQNEAQLEKSRLLSDRFSAERPKGSFSTLEIQRTEQGDSAMYLCAAVGRGSPGANVLTFGAGSRLTVL.

This clone was recorded only once. This chain joins TRBV7-2 and TRBJ1-5; D gene uncertain. CDR3 length equals 15 residues. V shed 5 bases and J shed 0 bases, with 11 bases lying between them. Germline V gene sequence: CDR1 SGHTA, CDR2 FQGNSA. CDR3 nucleotide sequence: TGTGCCAGCAGCCCACAGCGCGGTAGCAATCAGCCCCAGCATTTT. It specifies CASSPQRGSNQPQHF. Drawing the rest from reference TRBV7-2 and TRBJ1-5, the complete variable domain is GAGVSQSPSNKVTEKGKDVELRCDPISGHTALYWYRQSLGQGLEFLIYFQGNSAPDKSGLPSDRFSAERTGGSVSTLTIQRTQQEDSAVYLCASSPQRGSNQPQHFGDGTRLSIL.

In DNA form, the CDR3 reads TGCGCCAGCGATCCGGGGCCCAAGCAGGAGAGAGCTAGCACAGATACGCAGTATTTT. Translating it yields CASDPGPKQERASTDTQYF. V gene TRBV5-1 combines with J gene TRBJ2-3; D is perhaps TRBD1 or TRBD2 (5 bases each). Trimming removed 7 bases from V and 0 bases from J, with 27 bases in between. The CDR3 has 19 residues. Germline CDR1 SGHRS, CDR2 YFSETQ. Using reference TRBV5-1 and TRBJ2-3 for the parts outside the CDR3, the full variable domain is KAGVTQTPRYLIKTRGQQVTLSCSPISGHRSVSWYQQTPGQGLQFLFEYFSETQRNKGNFPGRFSGRQFSNSRSEMNVSTLELGDSALYLCASDPGPKQERASTDTQYFGPGTRLTVL.

This rearrangement joins TRBV5-1 to TRBJ1-4; no clear D. The V gene lost 4 bases and the J gene lost 7 bases, with 17 bases spanning the gap. The length of the CDR3 is 15 residues. Germline CDR1 SGHRS, CDR2 YFSETQ. The CDR3 region is CASSPVTIGGEKLFF. In DNA form, the CDR3 reads TGCGCCAGCAGCCCAGTGACCATTGGAGGTGAAAAACTGTTTTTT.

V usage is TRBV7-9 and J usage is TRBJ1-4; perhaps TRBD1 as D (6 bases). Germline lookup yields CDR1 SEHNR and CDR2 FQNEAQ (reference sequence). CDR3 length: 15 amino acids. V was shortened by 5 bases and J by 4 bases, with 14 bases between the two germline ends. The CDR3 sequence is CASSLRQGINEKLFF. CDR3 nucleotides: TGTGCCAGCAGCCTGCGTCAGGGGATTAATGAAAAACTGTTTTTT. Filled out from reference TRBV7-9 and TRBJ1-4, the complete variable domain reads DTGVSQNPRHKITKRGQNVTFRCDPISEHNRLYWYRQTLGQGPEFLTYFQNEAQLEKSRLLSDRFSAERPKGSFSTLEIQRTEQGDSAMYLCASSLRQGINEKLFFGSGTQLSVL.

J is TRBJ1-2 and V is TRBV5-1; no clear D. The CDR3 has 16 amino acids. Germline V gene data show CDR1 as SGHRS and CDR2 as YFSETQ. V dropped 0 bases and J dropped 0 bases, with 12 bases sitting between them. The CDR3 sequence: CASSLVGGGANYGYTF. Written as DNA, the CDR3 is TGCGCCAGCAGCTTGGTGGGTGGCGGTGCTAACTATGGCTACACCTTC.

The chain combines TRBV11-3 with TRBJ2-1; 9 bases align to TRBD1. V was pared by 4 bases and J by 4 bases, with 5 bases of the junction left unmatched. The CDR3 runs 15 residues. CDR1 SGHNT and CDR2 YENEEA come from the germline V gene. The CDR3 here is CASSSPGQGYNEQFF. In DNA, the CDR3 is TGTGCCAGCAGCTCGCCGGGACAGGGTTACAATGAGCAGTTCTTC.

This chain uses TRBV5-1 with TRBJ2-1; 10 bases agree with TRBD2. V dropped 1 base and J dropped 3; count of bases not matched to a gene: 7. The CDR3 consists of 17 residues. Germline loops: CDR1 SGHRS, CDR2 YFSETQ. In DNA, the CDR3 is TGCGCCAGCAGCTTGTGGTCTAGCGGGAGAGTCTACAATGAGCAGTTCTTC. It encodes CASSLWSSGRVYNEQFF.

The chain carries TRBV27 and TRBJ2-1; D is unresolved. CDR1 MNHEY and CDR2 SMNVEV come from the germline V gene (reference sequence). The CDR3 length is 11 residues. V shed 2 bases and J shed 10 bases, with 6 bases lying between them. In DNA form, the CDR3 reads TGTGCCAGCAGTTTACGTCAGGAGCAGTTCTTC. Amino acid sequence: CASSLRQEQFF.

The CDR3 DNA sequence: TGTGCCAGCAGCCAAGATTTTTCGGCCGGCTATGGCTACACCTTC. Amino acid sequence: CASSQDFSAGYGYTF. The chain is built from TRBV4-2 and TRBJ1-2; D uncertain. CDR1 is LGHNA and CDR2 is YNFKEQ in the germline V gene. V shed 0 bases and J shed 4 bases, with 12 bases lying between them. The CDR3 loop spans 15 amino acids.

Concerning this clone: At one end the junction does not follow the germline gene, possibly because of a read error. V is TRBV5-6 and J is TRBJ2-1, with 7 bases that match TRBD2. CDR1 and CDR2 (germline): SGHDT, YYEEEE. The CDR3 sequence is 14 residues long. The CDR3 region is CASSLGRGWQIRVF. CDR3 DNA sequence: TGTGCCAGCAGCTTGGGGCGGGGGTGGCAGATTAGAGTCTTC.

The gene calls are TRBV28 and TRBJ2-3, with D maybe TRBD2 (6 bases). The germline V gene encodes CDR1 MDHEN and CDR2 SYDVKM. This CDR3 spans 13 amino acids. The V and J ends lost 7 bases and 4 bases respectively, with 12 bases between them. The CDR3 reads CASMTSRSDTQYF. CDR3 nucleotides: TGTGCCAGCATGACTAGTAGATCAGATACGCAGTATTTT.